Included here is one T cell receptor (beta chain) sequence, with context. Its antigen is currently unknown. This record comes from a study of cytomegalovirus exposure and HLA in healthy donors. Notes on the study in general: Reported results showed that the classifier diagnosed cytomegalovirus status with high specificity and sensitivity. Subsequent analysis showed first-cohort TCR clusters tending to co-occur in about 110 validation repertoires.

The assay was immunoSEQ multiplex PCR, and TCRdb's table has in-frame clones only and misses some. The sample lists more than 80,000 clones; 95% to 96% were seen once. Separate from the approximately 650-subject first cohort, the roughly 120-subject validation cohort was the one that the donors belonged to. This CDR3 contains 15 residues. Germline V gene sequence: CDR1 SNHLY, CDR2 FYNNEI. Germline trimming cut 8 bases from V and 3 bases from J; bases unmatched to any gene: 10. The chain couples TRBV2 to TRBJ2-3, with TRBD2 matching 8 bases. Sequencing was carried out using PBMCs. The receptor comes from a young woman in good health and CMV-seronegative. CDR3 nucleotide sequence: TGTGCCAGCCGGCTTGGCGCGGGAGGTACAGATACGCAGTATTTT. Amino acid sequence: CASRLGAGGTDTQYF.